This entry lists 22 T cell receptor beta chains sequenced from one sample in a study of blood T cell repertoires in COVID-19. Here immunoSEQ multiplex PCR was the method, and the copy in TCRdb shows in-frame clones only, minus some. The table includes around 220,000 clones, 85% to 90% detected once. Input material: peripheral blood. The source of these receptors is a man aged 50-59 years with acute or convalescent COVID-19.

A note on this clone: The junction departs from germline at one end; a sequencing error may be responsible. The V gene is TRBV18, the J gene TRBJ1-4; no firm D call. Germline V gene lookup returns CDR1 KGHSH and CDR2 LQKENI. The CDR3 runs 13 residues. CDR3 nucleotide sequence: TGTGCCAGCTCACCCCAGACTAGTGAAAAACTGTTTTTT. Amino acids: CASSPQTSEKLFF.

Here the CDR3 reads CASSPVGDTTYEQYF. The CDR3 nucleotides are TGTGCCAGCAGCCCGGTAGGGGACACCACCTACGAGCAGTACTTC. The J gene is TRBJ2-7, the V gene TRBV5-5, with D perhaps TRBD1 (6 bases). In germline, CDR1 is SGHKS, CDR2 YYEKEE (reference sequence). This CDR3 region has 15 residues. V lost 4 bases and J lost 2, with 16 bases in between. Combining the CDR3 with reference TRBV5-5 and TRBJ2-7 gives the whole variable domain DAGVTQSPTHLIKTRGQQVTLRCSPISGHKSVSWYQQVLGQGPQFIFQYYEKEERGRGNFPDRFSARQFPNYSSELNVNALLLGDSALYLCASSPVGDTTYEQYFGPGTRLTVT.

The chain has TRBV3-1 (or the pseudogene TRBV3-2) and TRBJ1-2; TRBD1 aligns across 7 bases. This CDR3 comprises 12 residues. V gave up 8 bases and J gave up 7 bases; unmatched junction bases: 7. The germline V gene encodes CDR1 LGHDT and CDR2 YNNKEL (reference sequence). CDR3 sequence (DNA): TGTGCCAGCTCGACAGGGAAGGTTGGCTACACCTTC. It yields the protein CASSTGKVGYTF.

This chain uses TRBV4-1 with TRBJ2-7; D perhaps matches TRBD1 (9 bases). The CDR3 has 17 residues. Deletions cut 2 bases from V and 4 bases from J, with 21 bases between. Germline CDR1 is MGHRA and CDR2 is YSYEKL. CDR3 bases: TGCGCCAGCAGCCAAAGCGGGGGACTGGACAGGGGATACGAGCAGTACTTC. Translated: CASSQSGGLDRGYEQYF.

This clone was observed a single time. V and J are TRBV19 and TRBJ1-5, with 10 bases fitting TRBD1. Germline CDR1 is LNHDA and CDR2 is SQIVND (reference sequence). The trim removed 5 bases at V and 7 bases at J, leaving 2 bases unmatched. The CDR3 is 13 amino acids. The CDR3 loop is CASSGTGEQPQHF. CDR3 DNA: TGTGCCAGTAGTGGGACAGGGGAGCAGCCCCAGCATTTT.

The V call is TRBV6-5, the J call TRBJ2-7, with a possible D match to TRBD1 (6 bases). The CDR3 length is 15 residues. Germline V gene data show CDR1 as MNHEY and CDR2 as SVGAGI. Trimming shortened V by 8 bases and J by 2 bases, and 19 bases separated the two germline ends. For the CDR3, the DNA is TGTGCCAGCTCAGAGTGGGACACCGTAGCCTACGAGCAGTACTTC. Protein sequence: CASSEWDTVAYEQYF.

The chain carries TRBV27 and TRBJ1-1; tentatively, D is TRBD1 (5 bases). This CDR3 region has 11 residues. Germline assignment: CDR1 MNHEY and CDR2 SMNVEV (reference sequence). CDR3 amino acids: CASHGGTEAFF. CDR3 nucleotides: TGTGCGAGTCACGGGGGAACTGAAGCTTTCTTT.

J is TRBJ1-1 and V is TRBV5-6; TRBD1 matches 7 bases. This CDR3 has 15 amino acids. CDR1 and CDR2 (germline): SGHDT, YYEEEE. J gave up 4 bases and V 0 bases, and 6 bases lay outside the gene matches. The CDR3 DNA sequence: TGTGCCAGCAGCTTGGCAGGGGGAGGAATCACTGAAGCTTTCTTT. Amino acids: CASSLAGGGITEAFF.

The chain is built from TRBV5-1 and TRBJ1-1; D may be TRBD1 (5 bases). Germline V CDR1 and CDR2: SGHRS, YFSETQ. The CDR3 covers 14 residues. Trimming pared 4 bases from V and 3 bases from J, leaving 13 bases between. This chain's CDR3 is CASSIGRVYTEAFF. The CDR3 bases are TGCGCCAGCAGCATTGGCAGGGTTTACACTGAAGCTTTCTTT. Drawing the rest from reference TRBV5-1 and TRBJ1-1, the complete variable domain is KAGVTQTPRYLIKTRGQQVTLSCSPISGHRSVSWYQQTPGQGLQFLFEYFSETQRNKGNFPGRFSGRQFSNSRSEMNVSTLELGDSALYLCASSIGRVYTEAFFGQGTRLTVV.

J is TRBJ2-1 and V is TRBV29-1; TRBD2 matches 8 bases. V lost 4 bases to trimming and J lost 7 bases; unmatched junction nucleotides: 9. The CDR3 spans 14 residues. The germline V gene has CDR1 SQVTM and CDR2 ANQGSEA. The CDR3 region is CSVVERGLGNEQFF. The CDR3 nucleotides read TGCAGCGTTGTAGAGCGGGGGTTGGGAAATGAGCAGTTCTTC.

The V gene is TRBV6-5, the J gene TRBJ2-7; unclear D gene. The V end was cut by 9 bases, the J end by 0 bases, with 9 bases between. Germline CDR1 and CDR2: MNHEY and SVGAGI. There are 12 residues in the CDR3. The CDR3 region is CASVLSSYEQYF. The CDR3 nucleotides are TGTGCCAGTGTGCTAAGCTCCTACGAGCAGTACTTC.

The CDR3 protein is CASSQAGGLEQYF. The CDR3 DNA reads TGCGCCAGCAGCCAAGCGGGGGGGCTTGAGCAGTACTTC. The chain uses TRBV4-1 and TRBJ2-7; 8 nucleotides align to TRBD2. The junction had 3 bases not matched to a gene; V was cut back by 1 base and J by 7 bases. This CDR3 comprises 13 residues. The germline gives CDR1 MGHRA, CDR2 YSYEKL.

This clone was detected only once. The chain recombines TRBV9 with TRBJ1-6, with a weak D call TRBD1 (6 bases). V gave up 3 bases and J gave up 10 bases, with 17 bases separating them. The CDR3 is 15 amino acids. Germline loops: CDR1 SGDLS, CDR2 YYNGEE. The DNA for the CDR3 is TGTGCCAGCAGCGCATGGGGCAGGGGCGGCTCACCCCTCCACTTT. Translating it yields CASSAWGRGGSPLHF.

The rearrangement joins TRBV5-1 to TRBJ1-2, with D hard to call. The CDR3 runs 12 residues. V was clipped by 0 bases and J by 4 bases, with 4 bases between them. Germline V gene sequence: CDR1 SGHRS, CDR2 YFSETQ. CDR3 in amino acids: CASSLDFYGYTF. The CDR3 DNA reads TGCGCCAGCAGCTTGGACTTCTATGGCTACACCTTC.

As DNA, the CDR3 is TGTGCCAGCAGTCTGGGTCTAGGGCAGTACTTC. Translation gives CASSLGLGQYF. This chain joins TRBV12-3 or TRBV12-4 and TRBJ2-7; D not certain. This CDR3 has 11 amino acids. Trimming took 5 bases from V and 9 from J, leaving 11 bases between them.

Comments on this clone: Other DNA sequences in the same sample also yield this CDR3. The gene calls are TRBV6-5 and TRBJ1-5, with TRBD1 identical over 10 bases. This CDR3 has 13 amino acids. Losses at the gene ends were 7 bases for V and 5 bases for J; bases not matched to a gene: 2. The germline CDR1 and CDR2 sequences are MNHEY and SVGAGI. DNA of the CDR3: TGTGCCAGCACCGGACAGGGGGATCAGCCCCAGCATTTT. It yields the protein CASTGQGDQPQHF.

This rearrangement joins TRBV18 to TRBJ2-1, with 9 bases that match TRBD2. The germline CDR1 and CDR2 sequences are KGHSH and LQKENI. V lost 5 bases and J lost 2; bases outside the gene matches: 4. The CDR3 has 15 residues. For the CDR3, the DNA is TGTGCCAGCTCAGAGCGGGGGGCCACCTACAATGAGCAGTTCTTC. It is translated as CASSERGATYNEQFF.

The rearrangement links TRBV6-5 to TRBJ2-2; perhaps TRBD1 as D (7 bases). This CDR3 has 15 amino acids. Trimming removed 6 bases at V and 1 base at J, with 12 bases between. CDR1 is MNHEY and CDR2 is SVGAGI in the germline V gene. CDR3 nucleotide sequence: TGTGCCAGCAGCGGGGGACAGCTGAACACCGGGGAGCTGTTTTTT. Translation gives CASSGGQLNTGELFF.

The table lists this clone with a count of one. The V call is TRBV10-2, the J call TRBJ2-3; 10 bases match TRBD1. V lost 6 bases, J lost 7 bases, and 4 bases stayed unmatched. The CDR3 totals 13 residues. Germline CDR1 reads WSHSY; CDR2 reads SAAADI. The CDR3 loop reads CASRTGGRNTQYF. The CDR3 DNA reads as TGCGCCAGCAGGACAGGGGGCAGGAATACGCAGTATTTT.

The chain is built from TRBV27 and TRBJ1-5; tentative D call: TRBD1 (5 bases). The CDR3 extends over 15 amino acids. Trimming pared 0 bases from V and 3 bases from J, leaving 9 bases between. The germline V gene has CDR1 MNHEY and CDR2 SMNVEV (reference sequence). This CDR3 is CASSLSSGPNQPQHF. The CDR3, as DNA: TGTGCCAGCAGTTTATCATCAGGGCCCAATCAGCCCCAGCATTTT.

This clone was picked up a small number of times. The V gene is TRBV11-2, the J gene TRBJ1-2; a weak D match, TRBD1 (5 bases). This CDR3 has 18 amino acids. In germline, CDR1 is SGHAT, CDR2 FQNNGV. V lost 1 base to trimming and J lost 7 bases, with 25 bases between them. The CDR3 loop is CASSLGPPGEGSISGYTF. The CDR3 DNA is TGTGCCAGCAGCTTAGGCCCCCCGGGGGAGGGCTCTATTTCTGGCTACACCTTC.

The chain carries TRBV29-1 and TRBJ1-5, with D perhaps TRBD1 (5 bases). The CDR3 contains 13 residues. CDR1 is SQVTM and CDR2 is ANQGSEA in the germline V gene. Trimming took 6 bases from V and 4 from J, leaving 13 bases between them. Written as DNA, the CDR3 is TGCAGCGTAGCCAGTGGGGGGAATCAGCCCCAGCATTTT. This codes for CSVASGGNQPQHF.